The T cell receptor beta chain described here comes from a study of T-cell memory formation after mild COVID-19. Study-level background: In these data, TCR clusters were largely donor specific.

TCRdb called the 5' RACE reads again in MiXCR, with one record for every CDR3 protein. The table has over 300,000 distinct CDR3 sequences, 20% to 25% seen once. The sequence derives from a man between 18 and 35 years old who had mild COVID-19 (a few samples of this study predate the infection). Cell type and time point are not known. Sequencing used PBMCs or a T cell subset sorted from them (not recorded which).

CDR3 loop: CASSLPTSGGTREQFF. The CDR3 region has the DNA TGCGCCAGCAGCTTGCCGACTAGCGGGGGGACTCGTGAGCAGTTCTTC. The chain employs TRBV5-1 and TRBJ2-1; 13 bases fit TRBD2. Germline V lookup: CDR1 SGHRS, CDR2 YFSETQ. V shed 1 base and J 9 bases; nucleotides not matched to a gene: 7. CDR3 length: 16 amino acids.